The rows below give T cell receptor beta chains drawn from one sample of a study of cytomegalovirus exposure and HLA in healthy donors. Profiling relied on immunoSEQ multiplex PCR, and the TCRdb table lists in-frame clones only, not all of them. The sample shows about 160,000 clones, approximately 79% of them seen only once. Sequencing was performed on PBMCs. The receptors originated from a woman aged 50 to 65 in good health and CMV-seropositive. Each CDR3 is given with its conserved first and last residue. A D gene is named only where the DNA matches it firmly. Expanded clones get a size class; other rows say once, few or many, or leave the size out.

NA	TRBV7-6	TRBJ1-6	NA	TGTGCCAGCAGCTTAGCCCCGTGGACTTCTAATTCACCCCTCCACTTT	CASSLAPWTSNSPLHF
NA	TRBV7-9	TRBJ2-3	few	TGTGCCAGCAAGCAGGGTGTCACAGATACGCAGTATTTT	CASKQGVTDTQYF
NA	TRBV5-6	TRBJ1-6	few	TGTGCCAGCAGCCCGGCTTTACGGGGGGGTAATTCACCCCTCCACTTT	CASSPALRGGNSPLHF
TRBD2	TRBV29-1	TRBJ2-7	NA	TGCAGCGCCCGGACTAGCGGGAAGCAGTACTTC	CSARTSGKQYF
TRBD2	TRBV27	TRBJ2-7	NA	TGTGCCAGTACCGGGAGGGGTCCCTACGAGCAGTACTTC	CASTGRGPYEQYF
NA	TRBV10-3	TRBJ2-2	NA	TGTGCCATCCGTGGAGCGGCCGCCACCGGGGAGCTGTTTTTT	CAIRGAAATGELFF
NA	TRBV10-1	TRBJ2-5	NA	TGCGCCAGCAGTGAGTCGGCTCCGGCGAATAGGGAGCAAGAGACCCAGTACTTC	CASSESAPANREQETQYF
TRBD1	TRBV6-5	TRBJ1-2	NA	TGTGCCAGCAGCTCGGGACAGGACTATGGCTACACCTTC	CASSSGQDYGYTF
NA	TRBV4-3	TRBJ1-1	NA	TGCGCCAGCAGCCAAGATTCGGACAGCAAAGCTTTCTTT	CASSQDSDSKAFF
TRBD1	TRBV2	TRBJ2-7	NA	TGTGCCAGCAGTTTTGACAGGGTCTCCTACGAGCAGTACTTC	CASSFDRVSYEQYF
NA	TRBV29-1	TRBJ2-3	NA	TGCAGCGCCAGGACTACAAAAGATAGGGATACGCAGTATTTT	CSARTTKDRDTQYF
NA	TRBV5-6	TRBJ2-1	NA	TGTGCCAGCAGCTTTAGCTATATTTCCTACAATGAGCAGTTCTTC	CASSFSYISYNEQFF
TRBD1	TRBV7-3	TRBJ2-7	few	TGTGCCAGCAGCTCCCGACAGGGGTCCGAGCAGTACTTC	CASSSRQGSEQYF
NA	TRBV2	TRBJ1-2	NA	TGTGCCAGCAGACAGGGCGAAGGCTATGGCTACACCTTC	CASRQGEGYGYTF
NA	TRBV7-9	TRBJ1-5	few	TGTGCCAGCAGCCCCAGCGGGACAAGCAATCAGCCCCAGCATTTT	CASSPSGTSNQPQHF
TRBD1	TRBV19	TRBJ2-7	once	TGTGCCAGTAGTCGGACAGGGACTGGCTACGAGCAGTACTTC	CASSRTGTGYEQYF
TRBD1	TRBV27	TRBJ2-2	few	TGTGCCAGCAGTTTAATCGGGACAGGGGACACCGGGGAGCTGTTTTTT	CASSLIGTGDTGELFF
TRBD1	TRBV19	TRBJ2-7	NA	TGTGCCAGTAGCAGAACGTCCGGGACAGGGGAGGGCTACGAGCAGTACTTC	CASSRTSGTGEGYEQYF
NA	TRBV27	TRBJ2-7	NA	TGTGCCAGCAGGGGTTTCGGGGGCTCCTACGAGCAGTACTTC	CASRGFGGSYEQYF
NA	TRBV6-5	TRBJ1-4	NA	TGTGCCAGCAGTCTTAGTCTGGCTAATGAAAAACTGTTTTTT	CASSLSLANEKLFF
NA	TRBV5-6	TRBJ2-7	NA	TGTGCCAGCAGCTCCAGAATGGCCGGGGAGCAGTACTTC	CASSSRMAGEQYF
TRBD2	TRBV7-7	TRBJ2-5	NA	TGTGCTAGCAGCCCACTGGTAGCGGGGAACACCCAGTACTTC	CASSPLVAGNTQYF
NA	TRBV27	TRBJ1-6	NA	TGTGCCAGCAGTTTGACGAGAGGTTATAATTCACCCCTCCACTTT	CASSLTRGYNSPLHF
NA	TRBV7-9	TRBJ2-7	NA	TGTGCCAGCAGCTTCTCGGGTGGCGAGCAGTACTTC	CASSFSGGEQYF
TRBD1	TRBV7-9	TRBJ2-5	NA	TGTGCCAGCAGCTTAGTTAGGACAGGCCAAGAGACCCAGTACTTC	CASSLVRTGQETQYF
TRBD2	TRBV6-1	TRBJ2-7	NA	TGTGCCAGCAGCCCCACTAGCGGGGGGGCGGAGGAGCAGTACTTC	CASSPTSGGAEEQYF
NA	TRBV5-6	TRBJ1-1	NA	TGTGCCAGCAGCTTAGGGGCAGACGCTGAAGCTTTCTTT	CASSLGADAEAFF
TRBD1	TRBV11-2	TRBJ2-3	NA	TGTGCCAGCAGCTTCCTACAGGGGAAGGATACGCAGTATTTT	CASSFLQGKDTQYF
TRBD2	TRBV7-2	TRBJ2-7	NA	TGTGCCAGCAGCGAAGAGGCGACTAGCGGATACGAGCAGTACTTC	CASSEEATSGYEQYF
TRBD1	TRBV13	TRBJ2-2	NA	TGTGCCAGCAGCCTCAATCCCGGACAGGGCTACACCGGGGAGCTGTTTTTT	CASSLNPGQGYTGELFF
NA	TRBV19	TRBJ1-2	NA	TGTGCCAGTCAAAACCACGGAGGGGGGGAGAGGGGCTACACCTTC	CASQNHGGGERGYTF
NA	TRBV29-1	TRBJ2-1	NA	TGCAGCGTGGGAACACAGGGATACAATGAGCAGTTCTTC	CSVGTQGYNEQFF
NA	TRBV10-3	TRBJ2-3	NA	TGTGCCATCAGTGTCTCAGGATCAGATACGCAGTATTTT	CAISVSGSDTQYF
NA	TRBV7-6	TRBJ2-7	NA	TGTGCCAGCAGTCCTCCGACTAGGGGAGGCGAGCAGTACTTC	CASSPPTRGGEQYF
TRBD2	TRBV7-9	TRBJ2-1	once	TGTGCCAGCACCATAGCGGGGCCATCCTACAATGAGCAGTTCTTC	CASTIAGPSYNEQFF
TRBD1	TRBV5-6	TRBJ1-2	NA	TGTGCCAGCAGCCCGAGACAGGGCGGCTACACCTTC	CASSPRQGGYTF
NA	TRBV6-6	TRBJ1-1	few	TGTGCCAGCAGTTACCGGAACACTGAAGCTTTCTTT	CASSYRNTEAFF
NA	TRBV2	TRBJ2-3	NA	TGTGCCAGCAGCCCGATGTCGGCGGGCACAGATACGCAGTATTTT	CASSPMSAGTDTQYF
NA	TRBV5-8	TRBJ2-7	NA	TGTGCCAGCAGCTTGGTATCGTACGAGCAGTACTTC	CASSLVSYEQYF
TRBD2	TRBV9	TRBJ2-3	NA	TGTGCCAGCAGCGACCACGTAGCGGGAGGGAGAGCAGATACGCAGTATTTT	CASSDHVAGGRADTQYF